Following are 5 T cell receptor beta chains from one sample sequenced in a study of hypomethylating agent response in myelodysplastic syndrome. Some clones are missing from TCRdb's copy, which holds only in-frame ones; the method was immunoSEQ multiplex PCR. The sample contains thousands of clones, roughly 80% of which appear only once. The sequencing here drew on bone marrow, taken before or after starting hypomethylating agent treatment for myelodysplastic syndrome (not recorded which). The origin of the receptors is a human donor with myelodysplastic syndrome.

The CDR3 reads CASSQERGPVGTEAFF. CDR3 nucleotides: TGTGCCAGCAGCCAAGAGAGGGGGCCCGTTGGAACTGAAGCTTTCTTT. The chain carries TRBV4-2 and TRBJ1-1; 7 bases are a match to TRBD1. Trimming at V came to 0 bases and at J to 5 bases, leaving 9 bases not matched to a gene. This CDR3 has 16 amino acids. Germline CDR1 reads LGHNA; CDR2 reads YNFKEQ.

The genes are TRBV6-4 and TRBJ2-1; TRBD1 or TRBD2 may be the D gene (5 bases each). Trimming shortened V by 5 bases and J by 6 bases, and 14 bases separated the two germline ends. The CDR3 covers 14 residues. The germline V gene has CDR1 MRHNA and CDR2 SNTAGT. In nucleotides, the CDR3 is TGTGCCAGCAGTCGTACCCGGGACGTCAATGAGCAGTTCTTC. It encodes CASSRTRDVNEQFF.

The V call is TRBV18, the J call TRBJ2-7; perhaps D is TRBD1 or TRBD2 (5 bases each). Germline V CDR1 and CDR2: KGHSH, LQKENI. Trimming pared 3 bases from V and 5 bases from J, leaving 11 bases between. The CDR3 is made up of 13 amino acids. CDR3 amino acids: CASSPRGFHEQYF. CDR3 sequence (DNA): TGTGCCAGCTCACCGAGGGGTTTCCACGAGCAGTACTTC. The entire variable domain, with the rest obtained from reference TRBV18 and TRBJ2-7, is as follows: NAGVMQNPRHLVRRRGQEARLRCSPMKGHSHVYWYRQLPEEGLKFMVYLQKENIIDESGMPKERFSAEFPKEGPSILRIQQVVRGDSAAYFCASSPRGFHEQYFGPGTRLTVT.

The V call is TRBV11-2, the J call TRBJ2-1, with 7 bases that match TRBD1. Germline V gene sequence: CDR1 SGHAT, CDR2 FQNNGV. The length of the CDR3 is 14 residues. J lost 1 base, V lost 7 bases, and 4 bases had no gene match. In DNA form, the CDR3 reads TGTGCCAGCACCGCGACAGGGTCCTACAATGAGCAGTTCTTC. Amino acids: CASTATGSYNEQFF.

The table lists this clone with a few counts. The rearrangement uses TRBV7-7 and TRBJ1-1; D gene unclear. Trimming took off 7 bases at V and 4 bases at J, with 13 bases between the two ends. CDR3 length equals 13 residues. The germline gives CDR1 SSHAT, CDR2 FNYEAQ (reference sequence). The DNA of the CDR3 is TGTGCCAGCATCACAGCCAAGGGCACTGAAGCTTTCTTT. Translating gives CASITAKGTEAFF.